A selection of T cell receptor beta chains follows, all from one sample in a study of T cell changes during pregnancy in multiple sclerosis. Here immunoSEQ multiplex PCR was the method, and the copy in TCRdb shows in-frame clones only, minus some. The table lists about 75,000 clones, roughly nine tenths of them singletons. The sequences come from peripheral blood, collected in the first trimester of pregnancy. The source of these receptors is a female donor in good health, enrolled as a control in a pregnancy study. CDR3s include the opening cysteine and the closing phenylalanine or tryptophan. D genes are given only for firm matches. Clone size is given for some rows only: seen once, a few or many times, or a class if the clone is expanded.

TRBV7-2	.	TRBD2	TRBJ2-7	TGTGCCAGCAGCTTACCGGGGGGTATAATCTCGTTCGGAATCTACGAGCAGTACTTC	CASSLPGGIISFGIYEQYF
TRBV23-1	once	TRBD1	TRBJ1-2	TGCGCCAGCAGCCGACGGGACCAAGGAAGACAGGGAGCGGATGGCTACACCTTC	CASSRRDQGRQGADGYTF
TRBV5-4	.	.	TRBJ1-6	TGTGCCAGCAGCTTATTGTCTGGGAGAGGGGGTTCACCCCTCCACTTT	CASSLLSGRGGSPLHF
TRBV6-1	.	.	TRBJ2-3	TGTGCCAGCAACGACGGTGGGGCTGACACAGATACGCAGTATTTT	CASNDGGADTDTQYF
TRBV7-2	once	.	TRBJ2-7	TGTGCCAGCAGCTTAGTAGGTGGGGGGTCCTCCTACGAGCAGTACTTC	CASSLVGGGSSYEQYF
TRBV19	.	TRBD2	TRBJ2-7	TGTGCCAGTAGCCCCCCCCTGACTAGCGGGGGTTCGTACGAGCAGTACTTC	CASSPPLTSGGSYEQYF
TRBV28	.	.	TRBJ2-7	TGTGCCAGCAGTTTACCCCCCGCGAATGAAGAGCAGTACTTC	CASSLPPANEEQYF
TRBV30	.	.	TRBJ2-7	TGTGCCTGGAACGGACAGTCCTACGAGCAGTACTTC	CAWNGQSYEQYF
TRBV7-8	.	.	TRBJ1-5	TGTGCCAGCAGCTTGCACGGGCAGCCCCAGCATTTT	CASSLHGQPQHF
TRBV28	.	TRBD2	TRBJ2-1	TGTGCCAGCAGTTCCCGAGATAGCGGGCTTGGCTCCTACAATGAGCAGTTCTTC	CASSSRDSGLGSYNEQFF
TRBV5-1	.	.	TRBJ2-3	TGCGCCAGCAGCTTGTCGGGTGTAAGCACAGATACGCAGTATTTT	CASSLSGVSTDTQYF
TRBV6-5	.	TRBD1	TRBJ1-4	TGTGCCAGCAGTCCTAGGACAGGGGAAAATGAAAAACTGTTTTTT	CASSPRTGENEKLFF
TRBV7-2	.	TRBD2	TRBJ2-1	TGTGCCAGCACCGGTTGGGTAGCGGGAGGGTACAATGAGCAGTTCTTC	CASTGWVAGGYNEQFF
TRBV4-3	once	.	TRBJ2-7	TGCGCCAGCAGCCAAGATAGGCGGGGACCATCCTACGAGCAGTACTTC	CASSQDRRGPSYEQYF
TRBV5-1	.	TRBD2	TRBJ2-7	TGCGCCAGCAGCTTGGCACTAGCGGGAGCCGAGCAGTACTTC	CASSLALAGAEQYF
TRBV15	.	TRBD2	TRBJ2-7	TGTGCCACCAGCCTGGAGGGGAGGGCCTCCTACGAGCAGTACTTC	CATSLEGRASYEQYF
TRBV11-2	once	TRBD1	TRBJ2-3	TGTGCCAGCACCAGGGGACAGGGCGGTACAGATACGCAGTATTTT	CASTRGQGGTDTQYF
TRBV27	.	.	TRBJ1-5	TGTGCCAGCAGTTTACGGGGTCTCAATCAGCCCCAGCATTTT	CASSLRGLNQPQHF
TRBV14	.	TRBD2	TRBJ2-1	TGTGCCAGCAGCCTGCTAGCGGGGGGCACTAACTCCTACAATGAGCAGTTCTTC	CASSLLAGGTNSYNEQFF
TRBV2	.	TRBD2	TRBJ2-1	TGTGCCAGCAGGGACCAGCCTTTGAGGCGCGGGGGGGCTCAGGAGCAGTTCTTC	CASRDQPLRRGGAQEQFF
TRBV18	.	.	TRBJ2-7	TGTGCCAGCTCACCACCTATAGGGGACACCTACGAGCAGTACTTC	CASSPPIGDTYEQYF
TRBV6-4	.	.	TRBJ2-3	TGTGCCAGCAGTGACGAGGGGGGGCTTGATACGCAGTATTTT	CASSDEGGLDTQYF
TRBV4-1	once	TRBD1	TRBJ1-5	TGCGCCAGCAGCCAATTGTCAAGGACAGGGCAACAGCCCCAGCATTTT	CASSQLSRTGQQPQHF
TRBV5-8	.	TRBD1	TRBJ2-7	TGTGCCAGCCCCGACAGGGTCTCCTACGAGCAGTACTTC	CASPDRVSYEQYF
TRBV5-4	.	TRBD1	TRBJ2-7	TGTGCCAGCAGGGTAGGACAGGGTAACTACGAGCAGTACTTC	CASRVGQGNYEQYF
TRBV28	once	.	TRBJ2-7	TGTGCCAGCAGCGTCTTATACGAGCAGTACTTC	CASSVLYEQYF
TRBV27	once	TRBD1	TRBJ1-2	TGTGCCAGCAGTTACCTGGGACAGGGGAACTATGGCTACACCTTC	CASSYLGQGNYGYTF
TRBV27	.	TRBD2	TRBJ2-1	TGTGCCAGCAGTTGGGGACTAGCGGAGACCAATGAGCAGTTCTTC	CASSWGLAETNEQFF
TRBV10-3	.	.	TRBJ2-7	TGTGCCATCAGTGAGTCGGGCAGTCCCTACGAGCAGTACTTC	CAISESGSPYEQYF
TRBV7-2	.	.	TRBJ1-2	TGTGCCAGCAGCTTATCTCCCGAGGGCTACACCTTC	CASSLSPEGYTF
TRBV6-1	.	TRBD1	TRBJ1-1	TGTGCCAGCAGTGGAGGCGGGACAGGGGACACTGAAGCTTTCTTT	CASSGGGTGDTEAFF
TRBV5-1	.	.	TRBJ2-6	TGCAGAGGGTATCTTCCGGCCGGGGCCAACGTCCTGACTTTC	CRGYLPAGANVLTF
TRBV7-2	.	.	TRBJ2-7	TGTGCCAGCAGCTTAGGACTAGGGAGCTCCTACGAGCAGTACTTC	CASSLGLGSSYEQYF
TRBV28	.	TRBD2	TRBJ2-1	TGTGCCAGCAGTTTAGGGTTAGCGGGAGGCGGCAATGAGCAGTTCTTC	CASSLGLAGGGNEQFF
TRBV28	.	TRBD1	TRBJ1-6	TGTGCCAGCAGTTCCCTAGGACAGGGCGATTCACCCCTCCACTTT	CASSSLGQGDSPLHF
TRBV7-2	.	TRBD2	TRBJ2-7	TGTGCCAGCAGCTTAGCGGGAGGGCCCCCCTACGAGCAGTACTTC	CASSLAGGPPYEQYF
TRBV27	.	.	TRBJ1-2	TGTGCCAGCAGGCAAGGAGCTAACTATGGCTACACCTTC	CASRQGANYGYTF
TRBV19	.	.	TRBJ1-4	TGTGCCAGTAAGATGGACAGCGGAGAAAAACTGTTTTTT	CASKMDSGEKLFF
TRBV11-2	once	.	TRBJ1-2	TGTGCCAGCAGCTCAATGACTTCTGGCTACACCTTC	CASSSMTSGYTF
TRBV28	.	.	TRBJ2-7	TGTGCCAGCGTTTCCAGGGGAATTACCCACTCCTACGAGCAGTACTTC	CASVSRGITHSYEQYF
TRBV6-6	.	.	TRBJ1-2	TGTGCCAGCAGAAACCCGGGACACTGGACCTATGGCTACACCTTC	CASRNPGHWTYGYTF
TRBV5-6	.	.	TRBJ1-3	TGTGCCAGCAGCTTAAGTAGCTCTGGAAACACCATATATTTT	CASSLSSSGNTIYF
TRBV6-5	once	.	TRBJ1-2	TGTGCCAGCAGTTACTCCGGGGGTTCTTATGGCTACACCTTC	CASSYSGGSYGYTF
TRBV11-3	.	TRBD2	TRBJ2-5	TGTGCCAGCTCCCCCCGCGGGGGGGCAGAGACCCAGTACTTC	CASSPRGGAETQYF
TRBV19	.	TRBD1	TRBJ2-6	TGTGCCAGTACAATAGGGGGCGCGTCTGGGGCCAACGTCCTGACTTTC	CASTIGGASGANVLTF
TRBV5-1	.	TRBD2	TRBJ2-1	TGCGCCAGCAGTCAGCGGGAGAGTGTTGAGCAGTTCTTC	CASSQRESVEQFF